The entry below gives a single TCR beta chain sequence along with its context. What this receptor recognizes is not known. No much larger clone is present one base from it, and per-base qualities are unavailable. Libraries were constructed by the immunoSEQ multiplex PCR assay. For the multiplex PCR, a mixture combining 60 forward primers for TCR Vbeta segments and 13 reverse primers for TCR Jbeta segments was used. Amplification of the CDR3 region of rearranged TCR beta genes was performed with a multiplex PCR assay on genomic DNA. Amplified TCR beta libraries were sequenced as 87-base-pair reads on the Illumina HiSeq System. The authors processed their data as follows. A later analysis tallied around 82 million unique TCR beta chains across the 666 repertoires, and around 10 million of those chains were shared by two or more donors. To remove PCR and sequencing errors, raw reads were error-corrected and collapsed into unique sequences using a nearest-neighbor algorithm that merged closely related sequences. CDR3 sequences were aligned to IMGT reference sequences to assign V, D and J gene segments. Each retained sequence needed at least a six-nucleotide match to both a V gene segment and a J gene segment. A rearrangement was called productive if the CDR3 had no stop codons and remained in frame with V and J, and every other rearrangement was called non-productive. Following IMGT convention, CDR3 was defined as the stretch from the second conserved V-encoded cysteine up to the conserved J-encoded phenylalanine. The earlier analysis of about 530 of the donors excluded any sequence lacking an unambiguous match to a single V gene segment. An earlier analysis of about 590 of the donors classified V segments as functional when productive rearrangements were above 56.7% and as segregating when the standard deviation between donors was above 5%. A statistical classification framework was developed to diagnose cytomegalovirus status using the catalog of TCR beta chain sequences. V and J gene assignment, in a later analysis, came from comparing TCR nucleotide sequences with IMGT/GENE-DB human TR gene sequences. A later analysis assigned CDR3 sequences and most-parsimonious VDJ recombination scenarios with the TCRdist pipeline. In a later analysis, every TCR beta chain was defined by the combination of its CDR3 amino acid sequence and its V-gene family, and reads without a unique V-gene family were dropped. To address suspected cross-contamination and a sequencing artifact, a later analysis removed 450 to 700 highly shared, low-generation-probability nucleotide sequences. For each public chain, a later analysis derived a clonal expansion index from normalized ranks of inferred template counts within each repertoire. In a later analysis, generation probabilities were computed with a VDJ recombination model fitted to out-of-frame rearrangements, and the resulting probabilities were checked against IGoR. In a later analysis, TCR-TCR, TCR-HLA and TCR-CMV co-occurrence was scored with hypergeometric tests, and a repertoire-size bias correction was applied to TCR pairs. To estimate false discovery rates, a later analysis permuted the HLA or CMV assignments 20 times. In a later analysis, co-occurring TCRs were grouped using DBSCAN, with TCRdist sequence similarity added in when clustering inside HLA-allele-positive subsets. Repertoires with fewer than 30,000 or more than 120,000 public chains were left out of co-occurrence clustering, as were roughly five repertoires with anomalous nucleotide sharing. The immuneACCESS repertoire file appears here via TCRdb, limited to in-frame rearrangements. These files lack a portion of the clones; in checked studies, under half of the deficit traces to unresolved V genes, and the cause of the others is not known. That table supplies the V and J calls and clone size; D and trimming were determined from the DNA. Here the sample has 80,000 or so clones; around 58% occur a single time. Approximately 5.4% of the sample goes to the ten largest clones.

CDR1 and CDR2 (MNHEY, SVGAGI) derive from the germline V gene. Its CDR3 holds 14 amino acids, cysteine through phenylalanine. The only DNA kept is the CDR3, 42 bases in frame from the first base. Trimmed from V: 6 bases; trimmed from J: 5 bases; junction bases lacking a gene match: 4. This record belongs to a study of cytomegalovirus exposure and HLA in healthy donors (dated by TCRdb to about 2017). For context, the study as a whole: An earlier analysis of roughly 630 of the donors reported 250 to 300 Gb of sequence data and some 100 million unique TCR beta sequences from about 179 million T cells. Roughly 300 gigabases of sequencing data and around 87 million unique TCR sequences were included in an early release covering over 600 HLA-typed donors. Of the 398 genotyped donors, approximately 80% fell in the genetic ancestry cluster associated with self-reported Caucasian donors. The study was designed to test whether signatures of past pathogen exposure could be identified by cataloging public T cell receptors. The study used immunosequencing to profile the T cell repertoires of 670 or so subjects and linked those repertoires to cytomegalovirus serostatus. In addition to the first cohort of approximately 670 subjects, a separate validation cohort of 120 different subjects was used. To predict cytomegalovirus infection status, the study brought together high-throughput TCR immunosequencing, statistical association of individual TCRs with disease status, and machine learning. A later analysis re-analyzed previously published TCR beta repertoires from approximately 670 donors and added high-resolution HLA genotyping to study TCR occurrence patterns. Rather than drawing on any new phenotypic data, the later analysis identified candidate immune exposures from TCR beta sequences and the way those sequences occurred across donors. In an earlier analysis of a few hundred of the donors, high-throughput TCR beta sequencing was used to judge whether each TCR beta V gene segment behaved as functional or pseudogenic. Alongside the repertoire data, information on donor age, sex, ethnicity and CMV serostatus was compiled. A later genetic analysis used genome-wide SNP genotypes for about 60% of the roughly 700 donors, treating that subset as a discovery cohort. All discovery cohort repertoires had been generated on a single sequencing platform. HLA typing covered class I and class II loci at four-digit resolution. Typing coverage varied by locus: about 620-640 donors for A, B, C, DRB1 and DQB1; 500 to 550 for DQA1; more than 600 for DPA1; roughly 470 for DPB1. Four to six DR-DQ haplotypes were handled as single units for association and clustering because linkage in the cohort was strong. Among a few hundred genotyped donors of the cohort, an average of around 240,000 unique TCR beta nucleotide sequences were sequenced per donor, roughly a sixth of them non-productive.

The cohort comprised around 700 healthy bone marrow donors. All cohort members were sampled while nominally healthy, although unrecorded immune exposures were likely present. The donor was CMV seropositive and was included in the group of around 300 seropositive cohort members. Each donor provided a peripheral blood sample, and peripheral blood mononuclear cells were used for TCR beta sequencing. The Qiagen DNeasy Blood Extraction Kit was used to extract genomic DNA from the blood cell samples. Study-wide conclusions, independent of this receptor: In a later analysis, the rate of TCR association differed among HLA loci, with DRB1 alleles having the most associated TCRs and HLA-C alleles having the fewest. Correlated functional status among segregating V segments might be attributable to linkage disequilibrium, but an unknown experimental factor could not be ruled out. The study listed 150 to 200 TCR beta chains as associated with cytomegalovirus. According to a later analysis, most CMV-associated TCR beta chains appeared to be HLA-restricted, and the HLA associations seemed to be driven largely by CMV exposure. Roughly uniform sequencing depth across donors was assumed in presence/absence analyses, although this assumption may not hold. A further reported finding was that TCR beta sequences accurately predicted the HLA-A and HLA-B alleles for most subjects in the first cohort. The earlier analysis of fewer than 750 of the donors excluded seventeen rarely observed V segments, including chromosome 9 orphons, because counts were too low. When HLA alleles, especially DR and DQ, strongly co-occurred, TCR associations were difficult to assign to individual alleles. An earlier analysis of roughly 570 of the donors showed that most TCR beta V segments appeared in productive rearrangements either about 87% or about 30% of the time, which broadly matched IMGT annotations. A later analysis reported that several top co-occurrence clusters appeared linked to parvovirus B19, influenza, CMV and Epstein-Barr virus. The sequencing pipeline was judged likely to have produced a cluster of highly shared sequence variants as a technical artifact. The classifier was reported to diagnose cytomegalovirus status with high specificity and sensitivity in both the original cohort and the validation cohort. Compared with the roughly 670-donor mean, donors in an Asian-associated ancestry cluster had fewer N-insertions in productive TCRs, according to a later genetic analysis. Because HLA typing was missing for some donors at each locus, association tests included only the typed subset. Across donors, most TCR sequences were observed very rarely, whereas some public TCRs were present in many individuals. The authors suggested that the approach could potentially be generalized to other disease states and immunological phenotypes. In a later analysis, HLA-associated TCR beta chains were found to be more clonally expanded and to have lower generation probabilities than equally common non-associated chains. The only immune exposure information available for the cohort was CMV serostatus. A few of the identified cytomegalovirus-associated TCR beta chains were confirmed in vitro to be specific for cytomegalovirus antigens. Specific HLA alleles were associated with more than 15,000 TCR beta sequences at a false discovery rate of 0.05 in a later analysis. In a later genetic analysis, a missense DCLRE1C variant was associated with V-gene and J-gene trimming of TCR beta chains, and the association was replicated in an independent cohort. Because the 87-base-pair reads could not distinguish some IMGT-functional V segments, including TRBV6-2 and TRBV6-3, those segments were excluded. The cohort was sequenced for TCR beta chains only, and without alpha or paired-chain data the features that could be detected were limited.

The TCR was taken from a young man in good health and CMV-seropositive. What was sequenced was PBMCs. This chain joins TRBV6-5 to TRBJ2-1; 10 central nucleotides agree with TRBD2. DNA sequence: TGTGCCAGCAGGCAGGGACTAGCGAACAATGAGCAGTTCTTC. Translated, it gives CASRQGLANNEQFF.